Listed here are 16 T cell receptor beta chains from one sample, sequenced in a study of response to subunit inactivated influenza vaccine. TCRdb re-derived calls from the RT-PCR reads in MiXCR, one entry per CDR3 protein. The sample holds 700,000 to 800,000 distinct CDR3 sequences, under 20% seen once. This sample comprised PBMCs from blood, obtained roughly 5 days after vaccination. The receptors here all came from a man between 50 and 59 years old who received an inactivated influenza vaccine.

V gene TRBV7-2 combines with J gene TRBJ2-7; 8 bases agree with TRBD2. CDR1 SGHTA and CDR2 FQGNSA come from the germline V gene. The CDR3 contains 14 residues. Trimming cost V 5 bases and J 5 bases; bases outside gene matches: 8. For the CDR3, the DNA is TGTGCCAGCAGCCACGTGGCGGGAGGTGACGAGCAGTACTTC. Translating it yields CASSHVAGGDEQYF.

The chain links TRBV6-2 or TRBV6-3 to TRBJ2-2; D call uncertain. Trimming pared 8 bases from V and 8 bases from J, leaving 9 bases between. Germline V CDR1 and CDR2: MNHEY, SVGEGT. The CDR3 length is 11 residues. CDR3 nucleotide sequence: TGTGCCAGCGCCCTGGGAGGGGAGCTGTTTTTT. Protein: CASALGGELFF.

V usage is TRBV5-5 and J usage is TRBJ2-7; D gene unclear. CDR1 is SGHKS, CDR2 YYEKEE, per germline (reference sequence). V was cut by 4 bases and J by 1 base, with 15 bases left in between. CDR3 length equals 15 residues. The CDR3 bases are TGTGCCAGCAGCCCGAGGCGGATTATGTCCTACGAGCAGTACTTC. This translates into CASSPRRIMSYEQYF. Combining the CDR3 with reference TRBV5-5 and TRBJ2-7 gives the whole variable domain DAGVTQSPTHLIKTRGQQVTLRCSPISGHKSVSWYQQVLGQGPQFIFQYYEKEERGRGNFPDRFSARQFPNYSSELNVNALLLGDSALYLCASSPRRIMSYEQYFGPGTRLTVT.

This clonotype was found a few times. The chain couples TRBV20-1 to TRBJ2-1; the D is unclear. The length of the CDR3 is 15 residues. Germline assignment: CDR1 DFQATT and CDR2 SNEGSKA (reference sequence). With 0 bases removed from V and 3 bases from J, the gap between germline ends came to 12 bases. This CDR3 reads CSARDLWADYNEQFF. CDR3 DNA: TGCAGTGCTAGAGACCTATGGGCGGACTACAATGAGCAGTTCTTC.

This CDR3 reads CASRKETGANTGELFF. In DNA, the CDR3 is TGTGCCAGCAGAAAAGAGACAGGTGCGAACACCGGGGAGCTGTTTTTT. V gene TRBV7-9 combines with J gene TRBJ2-2, with TRBD1 as a possible D gene (6 bases). Germline V gives CDR1 SEHNR, CDR2 FQNEAQ (reference sequence). CDR3 size: 16 residues. Trimming took 6 bases from V and 0 from J, leaving 14 bases between them.

This chain links TRBV5-5 with TRBJ2-5; perhaps TRBD2 as D (6 bases). The germline V and J ends were trimmed by 1 base and 2 bases, with 15 bases remaining between them. CDR1 and CDR2 (germline): SGHKS, YYEKEE (reference sequence). The CDR3 spans 16 residues. Here the CDR3 DNA reads TGTGCCAGCAGCTTGCCGCCGGGACTTATACAAGAGACCCAGTACTTC. It encodes CASSLPPGLIQETQYF.

This sequence joins TRBV2 and TRBJ2-5, with a possible D match to TRBD1 (5 bases). Germline CDR1 SNHLY, CDR2 FYNNEI. Trimming removed 5 bases from V and 2 bases from J, with 9 bases in between. CDR3 length equals 13 residues. CDR3 amino acids: CASSSRTQETQYF. The CDR3 DNA sequence: TGTGCCAGCAGTAGCCGGACACAAGAGACCCAGTACTTC.

The chain uses TRBV20-1 and TRBJ2-7; D is uncertain. This CDR3 is 15 amino acids long. Per germline, CDR1 DFQATT and CDR2 SNEGSKA (reference sequence). V lost 0 bases, J lost 3 bases, and 15 bases lay in between. CDR3: CSARDQVANNYEQYF. CDR3 bases: TGCAGTGCTAGAGATCAAGTAGCAAATAACTACGAGCAGTACTTC.

V gene TRBV18 combines with J gene TRBJ1-1, with a possible D match to TRBD1 (5 bases). CDR3 length: 15 amino acids. From germline, CDR1 is KGHSH and CDR2 LQKENI. The ends were cut back, 2 bases at V and 0 bases at J, with 10 bases in the middle. The CDR3 nucleotides read TGTGCCAGCTCACCAAGTCAACAGGTGAACACTGAAGCTTTCTTT. Translating it yields CASSPSQQVNTEAFF. Variable domain in full (rest from reference TRBV18 and TRBJ1-1): NAGVMQNPRHLVRRRGQEARLRCSPMKGHSHVYWYRQLPEEGLKFMVYLQKENIIDESGMPKERFSAEFPKEGPSILRIQQVVRGDSAAYFCASSPSQQVNTEAFFGQGTRLTVV.

The CDR3 nucleotides are TGTGCCAGCTCACCCGGGAACAGGGAAGTGACCCAGTACTTC. Translated, it gives CASSPGNREVTQYF. The chain links TRBV18 to TRBJ2-5, with TRBD1 as a possible D gene (6 bases). V was clipped by 3 bases and J by 7 bases, with 15 bases between them. Germline V gives CDR1 KGHSH, CDR2 LQKENI. The CDR3 is made up of 14 amino acids.

V is TRBV10-3 and J is TRBJ2-1, with D unresolved. Germline V gene lookup returns CDR1 ENHRY and CDR2 SYGVKD. This CDR3 contains 13 residues. CDR3 DNA: TGTGCAGCGTTGGGCACCCCAGGCAATGAGCAGTTCTTC. Encoded protein: CAALGTPGNEQFF.

In this sample, this clonotype turned up a few times. The V call is TRBV6-2 or TRBV6-3, the J call TRBJ2-1, with 8 nucleotides matching TRBD1. The CDR3 spans 14 residues. Germline loops: CDR1 MNHEY, CDR2 SVGEGT. Losses at the gene ends were 6 bases for V and 8 bases for J; bases not matched to a gene: 9. Written as DNA, the CDR3 is TGTGCCAGCAGAGCTGGGCAGGGGGCTTATGAGCAGTTCTTC. Translating gives CASRAGQGAYEQFF.

The chain carries TRBV6-2 or TRBV6-3 and TRBJ1-1; D is uncertain. CDR3 size: 15 residues. Trimming removed 0 bases at V and 0 bases at J, with 8 bases between. Germline CDR1 and CDR2: MNHEY and SVGEGT. The CDR3 bases are TGTGCCAGCAGTTACTCGCCGGTTGTGAACACTGAAGCTTTCTTT. As protein: CASSYSPVVNTEAFF.

This clonotype came up a few times. The CDR3 DNA sequence: TGCGCCAGCAGCCCACCGGGACCGCCCCACGAGCAGTACTTC. Translated, it gives CASSPPGPPHEQYF. The rearrangement joins TRBV5-1 to TRBJ2-7; tentatively, D is TRBD1 or TRBD2 (5 bases each). V was trimmed by 4 bases and J by 5 bases, leaving 16 bases between them. The germline CDR1 and CDR2 sequences are SGHRS and YFSETQ. The CDR3 is 14 amino acids.

This clonotype was counted at least ten times. V usage is TRBV7-2 and J usage is TRBJ2-3; no clear D. Trimming took 5 bases from V and 4 from J, leaving 7 bases between them. Germline values: CDR1 SGHTA, CDR2 FQGNSA. The CDR3 runs 12 residues. CDR3 DNA: TGTGCCAGCAGCCGATATGCAGATACGCAGTATTTT. Encoded protein: CASSRYADTQYF.

This chain joins TRBV7-9 and TRBJ2-2; 7 nucleotides match TRBD1. The CDR3 contains 14 residues. CDR1 is SEHNR and CDR2 is FQNEAQ in the germline V gene (reference sequence). Losses at the gene ends were 5 bases for V and 7 bases for J; bases not matched to a gene: 7. CDR3 sequence: CASSQDRTRGELFF. CDR3 DNA: TGTGCCAGCAGCCAGGACAGGACCCGCGGGGAGCTGTTTTTT.